This entry lists 8 T cell receptor beta chains sequenced from one sample in a study of blood T cell repertoires in COVID-19. Sequencing was performed with immunoSEQ multiplex PCR; in TCRdb, only in-frame clones are kept and a portion is missing. The table lists about 270,000 clones, about 86% of them singletons, with 9.5% to 15% in the top ten. The sequencing sample was made of peripheral blood. The origin of the receptors is a young woman with COVID-19, enrolled during active disease.

J is TRBJ1-5 and V is TRBV6-4; TRBD1 is a possible D gene (5 bases). Between the trimmed V and J ends, which lost 7 bases and 3 bases, there was a span of 13 bases. Germline CDR1 reads MRHNA; CDR2 reads SNTAGT. This CDR3 region has 14 residues. The CDR3 DNA follows: TGTGCCAGCAACCAGGGTCGATTCAATCAGCCCCAGCATTTT. Translating gives CASNQGRFNQPQHF.

This chain uses TRBV5-1 with TRBJ2-7; 8 nucleotides line up with TRBD1. The V segment lost 0 bases and the J segment 4 bases; nucleotides outside the gene matches: 6. The CDR3 length is 15 residues. Per germline, CDR1 SGHRS and CDR2 YFSETQ. The CDR3 coding sequence is TGCGCCAGCAGCTTGGTGTACAGGGGGTTATACGAGCAGTACTTC. Residues: CASSLVYRGLYEQYF.

The V and J genes are TRBV27 and TRBJ1-5, with a possible D match to TRBD1 (6 bases). The CDR3 has 13 amino acids. Trimming took off 10 bases at V and 6 bases at J, with 16 bases between the two ends. Germline-derived CDR1 and CDR2 are MNHEY and SMNVEV (reference sequence). In DNA, the CDR3 is TGTGCCACCCACGGGGAAGGGGGTCAGCCCCAGCATTTT. Its translation is CATHGEGGQPQHF.

The genes are TRBV19 and TRBJ2-7; D unclear. The CDR3 extends over 13 amino acids. Trimming shortened V by 4 bases and J by 0 bases, and 7 bases separated the two germline ends. Looked up from germline, CDR1 is LNHDA and CDR2 is SQIVND (reference sequence). This CDR3 is CASSNSLSYEQYF. The CDR3 region has the DNA TGTGCCAGTAGTAACAGCCTCTCCTACGAGCAGTACTTC.

The CDR3 bases are TGTGCCAGCAGTTTTGGGACAGGGCGGGTCTATGGCTACACCTTC. Encoded protein: CASSFGTGRVYGYTF. The chain carries TRBV28 and TRBJ1-2, with 9 positions matching TRBD1. This CDR3 has 15 residues. Germline loops: CDR1 MDHEN, CDR2 SYDVKM. The trim removed 3 bases at V and 4 bases at J, leaving 6 bases unmatched.

This chain uses TRBV7-9 with TRBJ1-2; D is possibly TRBD1 (6 bases). The CDR3 runs to 15 residues. Trimming cost V 5 bases and J 8 bases, with 21 bases left between them. The germline CDR1 and CDR2 sequences are SEHNR and FQNEAQ (reference sequence). CDR3 sequence reads: CASSLTRGAPIGYTF. Here the CDR3 DNA reads TGTGCCAGCAGCCTCACGCGGGGGGCGCCTATAGGCTACACCTTC.

V gene TRBV19 combines with J gene TRBJ2-7; D may be TRBD1 (5 bases). This CDR3 comprises 13 residues. The V and J ends lost 8 bases and 3 bases respectively, with 14 bases between them. CDR1 is LNHDA and CDR2 is SQIVND in the germline V gene (reference sequence). CDR3: CASSETQDYEQYF. CDR3 bases: TGTGCCAGTTCAGAGACACAGGACTACGAGCAGTACTTC.

The chain has TRBV3-1 (or the pseudogene TRBV3-2) and TRBJ2-1; 12 bases are shared with TRBD2. V was clipped by 4 bases and J by 10 bases; unmatched bases: 5. The germline CDR1 and CDR2 sequences are LGHDT and YNNKEL (reference sequence). This CDR3 is built from 14 residues. The CDR3 bases are TGTGCCAGCAGCCCTAGCGGGGGGGCCTCCGAGCAGTTCTTC. This encodes CASSPSGGASEQFF.